Shown below are 27 T cell receptor beta chains from a single sample sequenced in a study of radiotherapy plus CTLA-4 blockade in lung cancer. Assay used: immunoSEQ multiplex PCR; TCRdb lists only in-frame clones, some missing. The data contain about 83,000 clones, 78% of them singletons. The sequencing here drew on peripheral blood, taken from a patient treated with radiotherapy plus ipilimumab. The receptors shown here come from a human donor with non-small cell lung cancer who had a partial response to radiotherapy plus ipilimumab. Some clones in this sample may be carry-over from other donors' samples.

This clone appeared once. The chain employs TRBV6-5 and TRBJ1-2; 7 bases map to TRBD1. This CDR3 is 14 amino acids long. Germline CDR1 and CDR2: MNHEY and SVGAGI. The trim removed 6 bases at V and 8 bases at J, leaving 12 bases unmatched. The CDR3 sequence: CASRQPGQYSGYTF. The CDR3 coding sequence is TGTGCCAGCAGACAACCGGGACAGTACTCCGGCTACACCTTC.

The V and J genes are TRBV7-6 and TRBJ1-4, with TRBD1 matching 9 bases. Germline trimming cut 5 bases from V and 5 bases from J; bases unmatched to any gene: 12. The germline gives CDR1 SGHVS, CDR2 FNYEAQ. CDR3 length: 17 amino acids. CDR3 sequence reads: CASSPESPGTGNEKLFF. In DNA form, the CDR3 reads TGTGCCAGCAGCCCAGAATCTCCCGGGACAGGGAATGAAAAACTGTTTTTT.

This sequence joins TRBV28 and TRBJ1-5, with a possible D match to TRBD1 (6 bases). This CDR3 region has 19 residues. V was shortened by 3 bases and J by 5 bases, with 26 bases between the two germline ends. Looked up from germline, CDR1 is MDHEN and CDR2 is SYDVKM. CDR3 in amino acids: CASSFPNNLFTGQYQPQHF. The CDR3 DNA reads as TGTGCCAGCAGTTTTCCTAACAATCTCTTTACAGGGCAGTATCAGCCCCAGCATTTT.

The chain combines TRBV4-3 with TRBJ2-1, with 8 positions matching TRBD2. This CDR3 is built from 16 residues. CDR1 is LGHNA and CDR2 is YSLEER in the germline V gene. The V gene end was trimmed by 0 bases and the J gene end by 4 bases; junction bases not matched to a gene: 5. As DNA, the CDR3 is TGCGCCAGCAGCCAAGACGTTTCTAGCGGGTACAATGAGCAGTTCTTC. Encoded protein: CASSQDVSSGYNEQFF.

The chain uses TRBV6-1 and TRBJ1-1; 7 bases are shared with TRBD1. The CDR3 length is 15 residues. V lost 2 bases, J lost 1 base, and 4 bases stayed unmatched. Germline CDR1 is MNHNS and CDR2 is SASEGT. The CDR3 here is CASSELRGSNTEAFF. The CDR3 DNA reads TGTGCCAGCAGTGAACTCAGGGGGTCGAACACTGAAGCTTTCTTT.

V gene TRBV29-1 combines with J gene TRBJ2-7, with TRBD1 as a possible D gene (7 bases). This CDR3 is 13 amino acids long. Germline V gene lookup returns CDR1 SQVTM and CDR2 ANQGSEA. With 6 bases removed from V and 3 bases from J, the gap between germline ends came to 15 bases. The CDR3 reads CSVQAGQNYEQYF. The CDR3 nucleotides are TGCAGCGTCCAGGCGGGACAGAACTACGAGCAGTACTTC.

This chain connects TRBV9 to TRBJ2-7; D might be TRBD1 (6 bases). This CDR3 has 14 residues. V was shortened by 2 bases and J by 0 bases, with 9 bases between the two germline ends. Germline loops: CDR1 SGDLS, CDR2 YYNGEE. CDR3 sequence reads: CASSVQGTSYEQYF. In DNA, the CDR3 is TGTGCCAGCAGCGTTCAGGGGACCTCCTACGAGCAGTACTTC.

This clone was counted only a few times. CDR3: CATKRERDSYEQYF. The CDR3 bases are TGTGCCACGAAAAGAGAGCGGGACTCCTACGAGCAGTACTTC. The genes are TRBV7-8 and TRBJ2-7; 7 bases are a match to TRBD2. CDR3 size: 14 residues. Germline V gene sequence: CDR1 SGHVS, CDR2 FQNEAQ. V lost 10 bases and J lost 0; bases outside the gene matches: 9. The full variable domain, rest sourced from reference TRBV7-8 and TRBJ2-7, is GAGVSQSPRYKVAKRGQDVALRCDPISGHVSLFWYQQALGQGPEFLTYFQNEAQLDKSGLPSDRFFAERPEGSVSTLKIQRTQQEDSAVYLCATKRERDSYEQYFGPGTRLTVT.

V gene TRBV12-5 combines with J gene TRBJ2-1; 12 positions agree with TRBD2. Trimming at V came to 2 bases and at J to 9 bases, leaving 2 bases not matched to a gene. This CDR3 is built from 14 residues. The germline V gene encodes CDR1 LGHNT and CDR2 FRNRAP. CDR3 region: CASGLLAGGAEQFF. The CDR3 region has the DNA TGTGCTAGTGGTTTGCTAGCGGGGGGGGCTGAGCAGTTCTTC.

This clone was observed a few times. Other DNA sequences of this sample code for an identical CDR3. The chain combines TRBV5-4 with TRBJ2-2; tentative D call: TRBD1 (6 bases). Germline CDR1 is SGHNT and CDR2 is YYREEE (reference sequence). CDR3 size: 13 residues. V shed 5 bases and J shed 3 bases, with 8 bases lying between them. CDR3 bases: TGTGCCAGCAGTTGGACAGACACCGGGGAGCTGTTTTTT. Encoded protein: CASSWTDTGELFF.

This clone was counted only a few times. At one end the junction does not follow the germline gene, possibly because of a read error. The V call is TRBV10-2, the J call TRBJ2-7; 9 positions agree with TRBD2. Germline assignment: CDR1 WSHSY and CDR2 SAAADI. The CDR3 runs 13 residues. The CDR3 protein is CAIRPGLAHEQYF. CDR3 DNA sequence: TGTGCCATCAGGCCGGGACTAGCTCACGAGCAGTACTTC.

The V call is TRBV27, the J call TRBJ1-5; D gene unclear. Trimming took off 7 bases at V and 1 base at J, with 17 bases between the two ends. The CDR3 is made up of 16 amino acids. The germline CDR1 and CDR2 sequences are MNHEY and SMNVEV (reference sequence). CDR3 region: CASNPSGTRSNQPQHF. In DNA form, the CDR3 reads TGTGCCAGCAACCCCAGCGGTACCAGAAGCAATCAGCCCCAGCATTTT.

The V gene is TRBV28, the J gene TRBJ2-7, with D hard to call. CDR1 and CDR2 (germline): MDHEN, SYDVKM. The CDR3 extends over 12 amino acids. The V end was cut by 6 bases, the J end by 0 bases, with 6 bases between. CDR3 sequence (DNA): TGTGCCAGCAGATCCAGCTCCTACGAGCAGTACTTC. Translating it yields CASRSSSYEQYF.

The chain is built from TRBV20-1 and TRBJ2-3; D is perhaps TRBD1 (6 bases). The V end was cut by 6 bases, the J end by 5 bases, with 9 bases between. Germline-derived CDR1 and CDR2 are DFQATT and SNEGSKA (reference sequence). The CDR3 loop spans 11 amino acids. CDR3 nucleotide sequence: TGCAGTGCAACGACAGGAGATACGCAGTATTTT. Residues: CSATTGDTQYF.

The V gene is TRBV11-1, the J gene TRBJ2-5; maybe TRBD1 (7 bases). The CDR3 is 15 amino acids. The ends were cut back, 8 bases at V and 9 bases at J, with 25 bases in the middle. Per the germline V gene, CDR1 is SGHAT and CDR2 is FQDESV (reference sequence). In DNA, the CDR3 is TGTGCCAGCGCCCCTGGCAGGGGGGTAAGCTGGTCCCAGTACTTC. It specifies CASAPGRGVSWSQYF.

The V gene is TRBV5-1, the J gene TRBJ2-3, with TRBD2 matching over 9 bases. The V and J ends lost 1 base and 4 bases, in that order; junction bases with no gene match: 4. The CDR3 consists of 15 residues. CDR1 is SGHRS and CDR2 is YFSETQ in the germline V gene. In DNA form, the CDR3 reads TGCGCCAGCAGCTTGTTAGCGGGAGACCCAGATACGCAGTATTTT. This translates into CASSLLAGDPDTQYF.

This clone was counted only a few times. The chain links TRBV14 to TRBJ1-2; D unclear. Germline lookup yields CDR1 SGHDN and CDR2 FVKESK. This CDR3 comprises 13 residues. V was trimmed by 4 bases and J by 2 bases, leaving 8 bases between them. CDR3 nucleotides: TGTGCCAGCAGCCCCCAAGCCAACTATGGCTACACCTTC. Translating it yields CASSPQANYGYTF.

The table lists this clone with a count of one. The V and J genes are TRBV6-5 and TRBJ2-5; TRBD2 is a possible D gene (6 bases). Germline assignment: CDR1 MNHEY and CDR2 SVGAGI. Trimming stripped 2 bases from V and 5 bases from J, with 12 bases between. The CDR3 loop spans 14 amino acids. The CDR3 coding sequence is TGTGCCAGCAGTTACCCCGGGACTCCGGAGACCCAGTACTTC. This codes for CASSYPGTPETQYF.

The V and J genes are TRBV28 and TRBJ1-3, with D perhaps TRBD1 (6 bases). This CDR3 has 18 residues. Between the trimmed V and J ends, which lost 2 bases and 0 bases, there was a span of 17 bases. Germline V gives CDR1 MDHEN, CDR2 SYDVKM. The DNA of the CDR3 is TGTGCCAGCAGTTTAGGGGGCACGGAACTTTACTCTGGAAACACCATATATTTT. As protein: CASSLGGTELYSGNTIYF.

The chain couples TRBV4-1 to TRBJ1-2, with 10 nucleotides matching TRBD1. Germline CDR1 reads MGHRA; CDR2 reads YSYEKL. This CDR3 contains 14 residues. Trimming at V came to 5 bases and at J to 4 bases, leaving 4 bases not matched to a gene. The CDR3 is CASSWRTGGYGYTF. The CDR3 DNA reads as TGCGCCAGCAGCTGGAGGACAGGGGGCTATGGCTACACCTTC.

The chain has TRBV29-1 and TRBJ2-1; 8 nucleotides align to TRBD1. Germline assignment: CDR1 SQVTM and CDR2 ANQGSEA. J lost 9 bases, V lost 6 bases, and 19 bases had no gene match. This CDR3 has 16 amino acids. The CDR3 region has the DNA TGCAGCGTGGTGGACTGGACAGGGACCCCAGGGGGTGAGCAGTTCTTC. Amino acids: CSVVDWTGTPGGEQFF.

The chain recombines TRBV15 with TRBJ1-3; D might be TRBD1 (6 bases). Trimming cost V 1 base and J 3 bases, with 7 bases left between them. The CDR3 extends over 14 amino acids. Germline CDR1 LNHNV, CDR2 YYDKDF (reference sequence). The CDR3 DNA reads as TGTGCCACCAGCAGAGGCAGGGGTGGAAACACCATATATTTT. This translates into CATSRGRGGNTIYF.

The chain joins TRBV5-1 to TRBJ2-3; 8 bases fit TRBD2. The germline V gene encodes CDR1 SGHRS and CDR2 YFSETQ. V shed 4 bases, J shed 5 bases, and the junction held 9 bases outside the gene matches. This CDR3 is 15 amino acids long. CDR3 protein: CASSNRAGAGDTQYF. CDR3 nucleotides: TGCGCCAGCAGCAACAGAGCGGGGGCGGGAGATACGCAGTATTTT.

This chain uses TRBV6-5 with TRBJ2-3; D uncertain. Looked up from germline, CDR1 is MNHEY and CDR2 is SVGAGI. This CDR3 has 15 amino acids. Trimming took off 4 bases at V and 6 bases at J, with 17 bases between the two ends. The CDR3 loop is CASSLGALPRDTQYF. In DNA form, the CDR3 reads TGTGCCAGCAGTTTAGGAGCACTCCCGAGGGATACGCAGTATTTT.

This chain connects TRBV11-3 to TRBJ2-5, with TRBD2 identical over 11 bases. J gave up 6 bases and V 2 bases, and 8 bases lay outside the gene matches. Germline loops: CDR1 SGHNT, CDR2 YENEEA. The CDR3 length is 16 residues. The CDR3 here is CASSLSSGGIRKTQYF. The DNA of the CDR3 is TGTGCCAGCAGCTTATCTAGCGGGGGGATAAGAAAGACCCAGTACTTC. Full variable domain (remainder filled in from reference TRBV11-3 and TRBJ2-5): EAGVVQSPRYKIIEKKQPVAFWCNPISGHNTLYWYLQNLGQGPELLIRYENEEAVDDSQLPKDRFSAERLKGVDSTLKIQPAELGDSAVYLCASSLSSGGIRKTQYFGPGTRLLVL.

The V and J genes are TRBV5-1 and TRBJ2-7; D is possibly TRBD1 (5 bases). Deletions cut 0 bases from V and 6 bases from J, with 13 bases between. CDR3 length equals 14 residues. Germline assignment: CDR1 SGHRS and CDR2 YFSETQ. Written as DNA, the CDR3 is TGCGCCAGCAGCTTGGCAGGACACACCACCGAGCAGTACTTC. Translating it yields CASSLAGHTTEQYF.

The chain joins TRBV19 to TRBJ1-1; D is uncertain. V was trimmed by 3 bases and J by 0 bases, leaving 8 bases between them. Germline V lookup: CDR1 LNHDA, CDR2 SQIVND (reference sequence). The CDR3 spans 14 residues. CDR3 DNA: TGTGCCAGTAGTATCGGTTCGGTGAACACTGAAGCTTTCTTT. Its protein is CASSIGSVNTEAFF.